This entry features one T cell receptor beta chain sequence. This specimen comes from a study of cytotoxic CD8 clonotypes in ibrutinib-treated CLL. V dropped 7 bases and J dropped 7; count of bases not matched to a gene: 9. Germline CDR1 is MNHEY and CDR2 is SMNVEV (reference sequence). CDR3 length equals 14 residues. Data came from immunoSEQ multiplex PCR; TCRdb stores just in-frame clones and leaves some out. In the table there are 250,000 or so clones, 70% of which are singletons. This receptor was obtained from a human donor with chronic lymphocytic leukemia. The sequencing here drew on PBMCs, taken after 24 months of ibrutinib treatment. The chain carries TRBV27 and TRBJ2-1; 8 bases are shared with TRBD1. In DNA, the CDR3 is TGTGCCAGCAAGGGGGCAGGGGGCTTGAATGAGCAGTTCTTC. Translating gives CASKGAGGLNEQFF.